The 25 T cell receptor beta chains below were found in one sample sequenced in a study of blood T cell repertoires in COVID-19. Libraries were prepared by immunoSEQ multiplex PCR; TCRdb keeps only in-frame clonotypes and omits some of them. This sample has around 230,000 clones; 85% occur once, and the top ten carry 4% to 6%. Sequencing was done on a sample of peripheral blood. The receptor set was obtained from a man in his forties or fifties with COVID-19, enrolled during active disease.

The V call is TRBV7-2, the J call TRBJ1-1, with 9 bases aligning to TRBD1. This CDR3 is 15 amino acids long. Germline V lookup: CDR1 SGHTA, CDR2 FQGNSA. J gave up 1 base and V 1 base, and 1 base lay outside the gene matches. The CDR3 is CASSLEGQGNTEAFF. The CDR3 DNA reads as TGTGCCAGCAGCTTAGAGGGACAGGGGAACACTGAAGCTTTCTTT.

The genes are TRBV24-1 and TRBJ1-5, with no clear D. Trimming pared 3 bases from V and 7 bases from J, leaving 9 bases between. This CDR3 has 13 residues. Germline loops: CDR1 KGHDR, CDR2 SFDVKD. The DNA of the CDR3 is TGTGCCACCAGTGATCAGGATCCGCAGCCCCAGCATTTT. It codes for CATSDQDPQPQHF.

This chain connects TRBV19 to TRBJ1-2, with 10 bases aligning to TRBD1. CDR3 length: 14 amino acids. CDR1 is LNHDA, CDR2 SQIVND, per germline (reference sequence). V was clipped by 6 bases and J by 7 bases; unmatched bases: 8. The CDR3 reads CASSRDRGNAGYTF. The CDR3 DNA reads as TGTGCCAGTAGCCGGGACAGGGGTAATGCTGGCTACACCTTC.

J is TRBJ2-5 and V is TRBV27; possibly TRBD2 for D (5 bases). Germline CDR1 MNHEY, CDR2 SMNVEV (reference sequence). V shed 1 base and J shed 5 bases, with 11 bases lying between them. The CDR3 runs 14 residues. CDR3 in amino acids: CASSLFRGLETQYF. In nucleotides, the CDR3 is TGTGCCAGCAGTTTATTTCGGGGTTTGGAGACCCAGTACTTC.

This clone was recorded once. This chain connects TRBV11-2 to TRBJ1-4, with 7 bases aligning to TRBD1. With 6 bases clipped from V and 8 bases from J, the junction kept 21 bases outside the gene matches. Per germline, CDR1 SGHAT and CDR2 FQNNGV. The CDR3 length is 18 residues. CDR3 bases: TGTGCCAGCAGGTCCCGGGACGGAACAGGGGAGGTACGAGAAAAACTGTTTTTT. This sequence encodes CASRSRDGTGEVREKLFF.

In DNA form, the CDR3 reads TGTGCCAGCAGCTTCTCCCGGGACAGGGGGCATTCACCCCTCCACTTT. This sequence encodes CASSFSRDRGHSPLHF. The chain uses TRBV11-2 and TRBJ1-6; 12 bases agree with TRBD1. Losses at the gene ends were 3 bases for V and 8 bases for J; bases not matched to a gene: 5. The germline V gene encodes CDR1 SGHAT and CDR2 FQNNGV. The CDR3 sequence is 16 residues long. The complete variable domain, with remaining parts taken from reference TRBV11-2 and TRBJ1-6, reads EAGVAQSPRYKIIEKRQSVAFWCNPISGHATLYWYQQILGQGPKLLIQFQNNGVVDDSQLPKDRFSAERLKGVDSTLKIQPAKLEDSAVYLCASSFSRDRGHSPLHFGNGTRLTVT.

The chain employs TRBV3-1 (or the pseudogene TRBV3-2) and TRBJ2-5; possibly TRBD1 for D (5 bases). Germline V gene data show CDR1 as LGHDT and CDR2 as YNNKEL (reference sequence). CDR3 length: 15 residues. Deletions cut 4 bases from V and 2 bases from J, with 14 bases between. The CDR3 reads CASSPTWGLQETQYF. CDR3 sequence (DNA): TGTGCCAGCAGCCCCACATGGGGCTTACAAGAGACCCAGTACTTC.

This rearrangement joins TRBV30 to TRBJ2-1; 10 nucleotides match TRBD1. V lost 5 bases and J lost 6; bases outside the gene matches: 10. Looked up from germline, CDR1 is GTSNPN and CDR2 is SVGIG (reference sequence). The CDR3 loop spans 15 amino acids. The CDR3 reads CAWGADRGIINEQFF. CDR3 coding DNA: TGTGCCTGGGGAGCGGACAGGGGGATAATCAATGAGCAGTTCTTC.

J is TRBJ2-7 and V is TRBV28, with TRBD1 matching over 7 bases. J lost 3 bases, V lost 3 bases, and 2 bases had no gene match. This CDR3 has 13 residues. Germline lookup yields CDR1 MDHEN and CDR2 SYDVKM. This chain's CDR3 is CASSLGQIYEQYF. CDR3 sequence (DNA): TGTGCCAGCAGTTTGGGACAGATCTACGAGCAGTACTTC.

On this clone itself: One end of the junction varies from germline; a read error may be responsible. This chain joins TRBV7-7 and TRBJ2-1; tentatively, D is TRBD2 (6 bases). Germline CDR1 SSHAT, CDR2 FNYEAQ (reference sequence). The CDR3 consists of 13 residues. CDR3 bases: TGTGCTAGCAGCTTAGGCGGGGAGAATGAGCAGTTCTTC. Its protein is CASSLGGENEQFF.

This clone was found once. The chain couples TRBV5-4 to TRBJ2-2; D is possibly TRBD1 (5 bases). The CDR3 is made up of 16 amino acids. V lost 6 bases and J 1 base, leaving 16 bases between the germline ends. Germline V gene data show CDR1 as SGHNT and CDR2 as YYREEE (reference sequence). The CDR3 nucleotides are TGTGCCAGCACGCTTAGGGGCACAATGAACACCGGGGAGCTGTTTTTT. It yields the protein CASTLRGTMNTGELFF.

The gene calls are TRBV5-1 and TRBJ1-2, with 9 bases that match TRBD1. The V segment lost 4 bases and the J segment 7 bases; nucleotides outside the gene matches: 8. Germline CDR1 is SGHRS and CDR2 is YFSETQ. This CDR3 region has 14 residues. The CDR3 is CASSPTQGAGGYTF. Here the CDR3 DNA reads TGCGCCAGCAGCCCTACACAGGGGGCGGGTGGCTACACCTTC.

The chain recombines TRBV19 with TRBJ2-1, with 9 bases fitting TRBD1. V was pared by 10 bases and J by 3 bases, with 16 bases of the junction left unmatched. There are 17 residues in the CDR3. CDR1 is LNHDA and CDR2 is SQIVND in the germline V gene (reference sequence). The CDR3 DNA reads TGTGCCATCGGATCAACAAAGACAGGGGGTATCTACAATGAGCAGTTCTTC. Residues: CAIGSTKTGGIYNEQFF.

The rearrangement uses TRBV28 and TRBJ2-7, with 7 bases fitting TRBD2. The junction had 7 bases not matched to a gene; V was cut back by 10 bases and J by 1 base. The CDR3 totals 13 residues. The germline V gene has CDR1 MDHEN and CDR2 SYDVKM. The CDR3 coding sequence is TGTGCCATGTCCGGGACTAATTCCTACGAGCAGTACTTC. It yields the protein CAMSGTNSYEQYF.

The chain recombines TRBV19 with TRBJ1-5; TRBD1 matches 8 bases. The CDR3 spans 14 residues. The V segment lost 6 bases and the J segment 2 bases; nucleotides outside the gene matches: 3. Germline V gives CDR1 LNHDA, CDR2 SQIVND (reference sequence). CDR3 amino acids: CASRPGQGNQPQHF. In DNA form, the CDR3 reads TGTGCCAGTAGGCCGGGACAGGGCAATCAGCCCCAGCATTTT.

This chain links TRBV27 with TRBJ2-7; D might be TRBD2 (6 bases). The CDR3 runs 14 residues. V was cut by 2 bases and J by 3 bases, with 11 bases left in between. Germline loops: CDR1 MNHEY, CDR2 SMNVEV (reference sequence). This chain's CDR3 is CASSLRGSLYEQYF. The CDR3, as DNA: TGTGCCAGCAGTTTACGGGGGTCCCTCTACGAGCAGTACTTC.

V is TRBV3-1 (or the pseudogene TRBV3-2) and J is TRBJ2-1; 7 nucleotides match TRBD2. The CDR3 totals 15 residues. Germline V gives CDR1 LGHDT, CDR2 YNNKEL (reference sequence). The V and J ends lost 2 bases and 5 bases, in that order; junction bases with no gene match: 6. The CDR3 protein is CASSQRGLDNNEQFF. As DNA, the CDR3 is TGTGCCAGCAGCCAACGAGGACTAGATAACAATGAGCAGTTCTTC.

This sequence joins TRBV5-8 and TRBJ1-2; the match to TRBD1 covers 7 bases. Germline CDR1 and CDR2: SGHTS and YDEGEE. V was clipped by 0 bases and J by 6 bases; unmatched bases: 2. This CDR3 is built from 13 residues. The CDR3 region is CASSLVRGDGYTF. DNA of the CDR3: TGTGCCAGCAGCTTGGTCAGGGGGGATGGCTACACCTTC.

The chain is built from TRBV5-1 and TRBJ2-2, with 7 bases aligning to TRBD2. Germline trimming cut 0 bases from V and 7 bases from J; bases unmatched to any gene: 12. Germline loops: CDR1 SGHRS, CDR2 YFSETQ. The CDR3 has 17 amino acids. For the CDR3, the DNA is TGCGCCAGCAGCTTGGATAGGCTAGCGGTATTTGTCGGGGAGCTGTTTTTT. It encodes CASSLDRLAVFVGELFF.

This clone has a single count. The chain joins TRBV11-1 to TRBJ2-5; unclear D gene. This CDR3 comprises 13 residues. Germline CDR1 reads SGHAT; CDR2 reads FQDESV (reference sequence). Between the trimmed V and J ends, which lost 5 bases and 2 bases, there was a span of 9 bases. CDR3 region: CASSGDPQETQYF. CDR3 nucleotides: TGTGCCAGCAGCGGAGACCCTCAAGAGACCCAGTACTTC.

V usage is TRBV29-1 and J usage is TRBJ2-2; the D gene is possibly TRBD1 (5 bases). The germline gives CDR1 SQVTM, CDR2 ANQGSEA. The CDR3 loop spans 13 amino acids. V lost 3 bases and J lost 1, with 6 bases in between. The CDR3 nucleotides read TGCAGCGTTGAGGGGCTGAACACCGGGGAGCTGTTTTTT. It is translated as CSVEGLNTGELFF.

This chain joins TRBV27 and TRBJ2-7; TRBD1 matches 9 bases. CDR3 length: 14 amino acids. Losses at the gene ends were 5 bases for V and 3 bases for J; bases not matched to a gene: 5. CDR1 and CDR2 (germline): MNHEY, SMNVEV (reference sequence). The chain's CDR3 is CASSPGTGIYEQYF. CDR3 in DNA: TGTGCCAGCAGTCCCGGGACAGGGATCTACGAGCAGTACTTC.

The genes are TRBV12-5 and TRBJ1-1; 7 bases align to TRBD1. The V gene end was trimmed by 1 base and the J gene end by 10 bases; junction bases not matched to a gene: 9. This CDR3 has 14 amino acids. The germline CDR1 and CDR2 sequences are LGHNT and FRNRAP. The CDR3 sequence: CASGLGQGGSAAFF. The CDR3 region has the DNA TGTGCTAGTGGTTTGGGGCAGGGGGGATCTGCAGCTTTCTTT. The full variable domain, rest sourced from reference TRBV12-5 and TRBJ1-1, is DARVTQTPRHKVTEMGQEVTMRCQPILGHNTVFWYRQTMMQGLELLAYFRNRAPLDDSGMPKDRFSAEMPDATLATLKIQPSEPRDSAVYFCASGLGQGGSAAFFGQGTRLTVV.

This chain connects TRBV9 to TRBJ1-2; 9 bases line up with TRBD1. J was trimmed by 3 bases and V by 4 bases; bases with no gene match: 4. The CDR3 length is 14 residues. In germline, CDR1 is SGDLS, CDR2 YYNGEE. CDR3 sequence: CASSRWTGDYGYTF. The CDR3 coding sequence is TGTGCCAGCAGCAGATGGACAGGGGACTATGGCTACACCTTC.

This chain joins TRBV6-2 or TRBV6-3 and TRBJ1-5, with D unresolved. The CDR3 is 13 amino acids. Germline-derived CDR1 and CDR2 are MNHEY and SVGEGT. V lost 2 bases and J 7 bases, leaving 9 bases between the germline ends. CDR3 coding DNA: TGTGCCAGCAGTTACGCGGGCGGCCAGCCCCAGCATTTT. Protein product: CASSYAGGQPQHF.